These 10 T cell receptor beta chains came from one sample sequenced in a study of blood T cell repertoires in COVID-19. Repertoires were generated with immunoSEQ multiplex PCR, while TCRdb's copy carries only in-frame clones and drops some. The sample includes some 230,000 clones, approximately 84% of them seen just once. The material sequenced was peripheral blood. The receptors originated from a man aged 50-59 years who had recovered from COVID-19.

V is TRBV18 and J is TRBJ2-1; 7 bases fit TRBD1. CDR3 length: 15 residues. J was trimmed by 1 base and V by 3 bases; bases with no gene match: 3. Germline-derived CDR1 and CDR2 are KGHSH and LQKENI. The CDR3 nucleotides read TGTGCCAGCTCACCCAACAGGGGTTCCTACAATGAGCAGTTCTTC. It is translated as CASSPNRGSYNEQFF.

In nucleotides, the CDR3 is TGTGCCAGCAGCTCGACAGGGTTAGAGCCCCAGCATTTT. Translation: CASSSTGLEPQHF. The chain uses TRBV7-9 and TRBJ1-5; 7 nucleotides match TRBD1. The CDR3 runs to 13 residues. Germline V gene lookup returns CDR1 SEHNR and CDR2 FQNEAQ (reference sequence). The J segment lost 8 bases and the V segment lost 4 bases, leaving 5 bases of the junction unmatched. The full variable domain, in which reference TRBV7-9 and TRBJ1-5 provide the parts outside the CDR3, is DTGVSQNPRHKITKRGQNVTFRCDPISEHNRLYWYRQTLGQGPEFLTYFQNEAQLEKSRLLSDRFSAERPKGSFSTLEIQRTEQGDSAMYLCASSSTGLEPQHFGDGTRLSIL.

This sequence joins TRBV4-2 and TRBJ2-1, with 7 bases lining up with TRBD2. CDR1 and CDR2 (germline): LGHNA, YNFKEQ. V lost 2 bases, J lost 8 bases, and 12 bases stayed unmatched. The CDR3 is 16 residues long. CDR3 DNA: TGTGCCAGCAGCCAACGGGACTATCCCGATACCGATGAGCAGTTCTTC. This encodes CASSQRDYPDTDEQFF.

This clone appeared a single time. The chain links TRBV28 to TRBJ1-6; 8 nucleotides align to TRBD1. After removal of 6 bases from V and 8 bases from J, the junction contained 6 bases not matched to a gene. Germline V gene lookup returns CDR1 MDHEN and CDR2 SYDVKM. The CDR3 covers 14 residues. CDR3 in DNA: TGTGCCAGCAGGCGACAGGGGAACCATTCACCCCTCCACTTT. This codes for CASRRQGNHSPLHF.

The chain links TRBV5-5 to TRBJ1-5; perhaps TRBD1 as D (5 bases). This CDR3 comprises 16 residues. V lost 3 bases to trimming and J lost 4 bases, with 17 bases between them. CDR1 and CDR2 (germline): SGHKS, YYEKEE (reference sequence). CDR3 nucleotide sequence: TGTGCCAGCAGCTCTACAGCGGGGGGAGTGAATCAGCCCCAGCATTTT. Translation: CASSSTAGGVNQPQHF.

V gene TRBV9 combines with J gene TRBJ2-1, with TRBD2 matching 9 bases. V trimming: 4 bases; J trimming: 0 bases; junction bases outside the gene matches: 8. This CDR3 is built from 17 residues. Per germline, CDR1 SGDLS and CDR2 YYNGEE. CDR3 DNA sequence: TGTGCCAGCAGCCTGTCGGGGACTAGCTCCTCCTACAATGAGCAGTTCTTC. It codes for CASSLSGTSSSYNEQFF.

The V call is TRBV10-2, the J call TRBJ2-5, with D perhaps TRBD1 (6 bases). Per the germline V gene, CDR1 is WSHSY and CDR2 is SAAADI. The CDR3 is made up of 14 amino acids. Trimming shortened V by 7 bases and J by 3 bases, and 15 bases separated the two germline ends. Here the CDR3 DNA reads TGCGCCAGCAATTGGGGCAGGGGCGAAGAGACCCAGTACTTC. Translated, it gives CASNWGRGEETQYF.

V usage is TRBV3-1 (or the pseudogene TRBV3-2) and J usage is TRBJ1-5; D remains unclear. The CDR3 contains 13 residues. The V end was cut by 0 bases, the J end by 6 bases, with 6 bases between. The germline CDR1 and CDR2 sequences are LGHDT and YNNKEL (reference sequence). The CDR3 is CASSQERGQPQHF. The CDR3 DNA sequence: TGTGCCAGCAGCCAAGAGCGAGGTCAGCCCCAGCATTTT.

This clone was recorded a few times. The rearrangement links TRBV28 to TRBJ2-5, with 7 bases identical to TRBD2. The CDR3 spans 15 residues. Trimming at V came to 3 bases and at J to 0 bases, leaving 4 bases not matched to a gene. Germline CDR1 and CDR2: MDHEN and SYDVKM. The chain's CDR3 is CASSLGGTYQETQYF. The DNA for the CDR3 is TGTGCCAGCAGTTTGGGGGGGACGTACCAAGAGACCCAGTACTTC.

The chain uses TRBV7-2 and TRBJ2-5; TRBD2 aligns across 11 bases. The CDR3 spans 18 residues. CDR1 and CDR2 (germline): SGHTA, FQGNSA. The ends lost 4 bases at V and 7 bases at J; junction bases unmatched: 17. The CDR3 coding sequence is TGTGCCAGCAGCTCCCGTGGGACTAGCGGTTTCACAGAGGGGACCCAGTACTTC. Translating it yields CASSSRGTSGFTEGTQYF.